This T cell receptor (beta chain) is from a study of blood T cell repertoires in COVID-19. The wider study: Donors in the United States, Italy and Spain gave samples during acute or convalescent COVID-19.

Using immunoSEQ multiplex PCR, the repertoire was profiled, and TCRdb retains in-frame clones only, with some absent. The sample includes 350,000 to 550,000 clones, approximately 90% of them seen just once. Trimming removed 5 bases at V and 4 bases at J, with 9 bases between. The CDR3 is 14 residues long. Germline CDR1 and CDR2: SGHTA and FQGTGA. This TCR was recovered from a woman in her 30s with acute or convalescent COVID-19. The sequenced sample consisted of peripheral blood. The V call is TRBV7-3, the J call TRBJ1-6; D not certain. The CDR3 coding sequence is TGTGCCAGCAGCGCAACATGGTATAATTCACCCCTCCACTTT. It specifies CASSATWYNSPLHF.